This T cell receptor (beta chain) appears in the sequencing data of a study of OX40 agonist ivuxolimab in advanced cancers. Only a few counts were recorded for this clone. Repertoires were generated with immunoSEQ multiplex PCR, while TCRdb's copy carries only in-frame clones and drops some. This table has about 62,000 clones, approximately 86% appearing once. V was pared by 0 bases and J by 3 bases, with 4 bases between. Germline CDR1 is SGHNT and CDR2 is YYREEE (reference sequence). The CDR3 length is 13 residues. This receptor was obtained from an adult with an advanced solid tumor such as melanoma, head and neck, liver or kidney cancer. The chain has TRBV5-4 and TRBJ1-5; D remains unclear. Sample: CD4+ or CD8+ T cells sorted from blood, taken in a trial of the OX40 agonist ivuxolimab. The CDR3 coding sequence is TGTGCCAGCAGCTTGGATCACAATCAGCCCCAGCATTTT. Residues: CASSLDHNQPQHF.